These 26 T cell receptor beta chains originate from one sample sequenced in a study of response to subunit inactivated influenza vaccine. Via MiXCR, TCRdb re-called the RT-PCR reads, giving one row per CDR3 protein. The table records under 550,000 distinct CDR3 sequences, 7.5% to 8.5% of them present only once. The sample was PBMCs from blood, taken about 24 months after vaccination. These receptor sequences come from a man between 50 and 75 years old who received an inactivated influenza vaccine.

The chain combines TRBV27 with TRBJ1-4; D is undetermined. Germline V gene sequence: CDR1 MNHEY, CDR2 SMNVEV (reference sequence). The CDR3 has 14 amino acids. V lost 0 bases to trimming and J lost 3 bases, with 5 bases between them. The CDR3 DNA sequence: TGTGCCAGCAGTTTATCGAGGGCTAATGAAAAACTGTTTTTT. This translates into CASSLSRANEKLFF.

This clonotype was picked up a small number of times. V is TRBV4-2 and J is TRBJ2-7, with D hard to call. In germline, CDR1 is LGHNA, CDR2 YNFKEQ. Trimming cost V 0 bases and J 7 bases, with 10 bases left between them. CDR3 size: 13 residues. The CDR3 nucleotides are TGTGCCAGCAGCCAAGATCCGGTAGTTGAGCAGTACTTC. It translates to CASSQDPVVEQYF.

The genes are TRBV28 and TRBJ2-4; D not certain. From germline, CDR1 is MDHEN and CDR2 SYDVKM. The CDR3 is 15 residues long. Trimming took 3 bases from V and 0 from J, leaving 9 bases between them. The CDR3 sequence: CASSFAELAKNIQYF. The CDR3 region has the DNA TGTGCCAGCAGTTTTGCTGAGCTAGCCAAAAACATTCAGTACTTC.

This chain joins TRBV25-1 and TRBJ1-1, with a possible D match to TRBD1 (6 bases). Germline-derived CDR1 and CDR2 are MGHDK and SYGVNS. The ends were cut back, 4 bases at V and 2 bases at J, with 20 bases in the middle. This CDR3 has 17 amino acids. The CDR3 DNA reads TGTGCCAGCAGTGGTGACAATCCGGGACATGTCAACACTGAAGCTTTCTTT. It encodes CASSGDNPGHVNTEAFF.

This clonotype was observed a few times. CDR3 nucleotides: TGCAGTGCTAGGGAATTTCAGATGAACACTGAAGCTTTCTTT. Translating it yields CSAREFQMNTEAFF. The chain combines TRBV20-1 with TRBJ1-1; D remains ambiguous. The V gene's germline CDR1 is DFQATT and CDR2 SNEGSKA (reference sequence). Trimming cost V 3 bases and J 0 bases, with 11 bases left between them. This CDR3 spans 14 amino acids.

The V and J genes are TRBV18 and TRBJ1-2; D is possibly TRBD1 (6 bases). With 2 bases removed from V and 1 base from J, the gap between germline ends came to 8 bases. This CDR3 has 14 amino acids. The germline CDR1 and CDR2 sequences are KGHSH and LQKENI. This CDR3 reads CASSPSGDNYGYTF. The CDR3 DNA reads as TGTGCCAGCTCACCATCAGGGGATAACTATGGCTACACCTTC. Complete variable domain (other parts from reference TRBV18 and TRBJ1-2): NAGVMQNPRHLVRRRGQEARLRCSPMKGHSHVYWYRQLPEEGLKFMVYLQKENIIDESGMPKERFSAEFPKEGPSILRIQQVVRGDSAAYFCASSPSGDNYGYTFGSGTRLTVV.

The chain has TRBV12-3 or TRBV12-4 and TRBJ2-5; D might be TRBD2 (5 bases). V gave up 3 bases and J gave up 6 bases, with 11 bases separating them. This CDR3 spans 13 amino acids. The CDR3 DNA reads TGTGCCAGCAGTTTTCGGGATTGGAAGACCCAGTACTTC. Translating it yields CASSFRDWKTQYF.

A few counts support this clonotype. This chain connects TRBV27 to TRBJ2-7, with D possibly being TRBD2 (6 bases). This CDR3 spans 13 amino acids. V lost 4 bases, J lost 4 bases, and 11 bases lay in between. Per germline, CDR1 MNHEY and CDR2 SMNVEV (reference sequence). The CDR3 DNA is TGTGCCAGCAGTTGGGGGGTACGGTACGAGCAGTACTTC. Its translation: CASSWGVRYEQYF.

This clonotype was counted between two and nine times. J is TRBJ2-1 and V is TRBV20-1; 12 nucleotides line up with TRBD2. Germline lookup yields CDR1 DFQATT and CDR2 SNEGSKA (reference sequence). J gave up 5 bases and V 6 bases, and 8 bases lay outside the gene matches. The CDR3 runs to 15 residues. CDR3 region: CSAQTSGSNHNEQFF. The CDR3 coding sequence is TGCAGTGCACAGACTAGCGGGAGCAACCACAATGAGCAGTTCTTC.

In its sample, this clonotype was seen a few times. This chain's CDR3 is CASSAHSGSLTDTQYF. CDR3 DNA: TGTGCCAGCAGCGCCCATAGCGGGAGCCTCACAGATACGCAGTATTTT. V usage is TRBV9 and J usage is TRBJ2-3; 9 positions match TRBD2. Germline V gene sequence: CDR1 SGDLS, CDR2 YYNGEE. The CDR3 runs 16 residues. The V and J ends lost 3 bases and 2 bases, in that order; junction bases with no gene match: 7. Filled out from reference TRBV9 and TRBJ2-3, the complete variable domain reads DSGVTQTPKHLITATGQRVTLRCSPRSGDLSVYWYQQSLDQGLQFLIQYYNGEERAKGNILERFSAQQFPDLHSELNLSSLELGDSALYFCASSAHSGSLTDTQYFGPGTRLTVL.

The chain couples TRBV27 to TRBJ2-2; D may match TRBD1 or TRBD2 (5 bases each). Germline CDR1 reads MNHEY; CDR2 reads SMNVEV (reference sequence). V lost 5 bases and J 6 bases, leaving 16 bases between the germline ends. The CDR3 has 15 amino acids. The CDR3 sequence is CASSPTFRGAGELFF. The CDR3 bases are TGTGCCAGCAGTCCCACCTTTCGAGGGGCCGGGGAGCTGTTTTTT.

This clonotype has a count of ten or more. V is TRBV9 and J is TRBJ1-5; D uncertain. Trimming took 4 bases from V and 0 from J, leaving 14 bases between them. CDR1 and CDR2 (germline): SGDLS, YYNGEE. The CDR3 spans 16 residues. CDR3 sequence (DNA): TGTGCCAGCAGCCTAGATGGCGAATATAGCAATCAGCCCCAGCATTTT. Its protein is CASSLDGEYSNQPQHF.

The chain is built from TRBV4-3 and TRBJ2-7; 13 nucleotides align to TRBD2. This CDR3 comprises 19 residues. In germline, CDR1 is LGHNA, CDR2 YSLEER. V trimming: 1 base; J trimming: 0 bases; junction bases outside the gene matches: 9. CDR3 in DNA: TGCGCCAGCAGCCAAGGGCTGACTAGCGGGGGGTCTACCTCCTACGAGCAGTACTTC. Encoded protein: CASSQGLTSGGSTSYEQYF.

This clonotype has a count of ten or more. The V call is TRBV7-9, the J call TRBJ2-1; 11 positions agree with TRBD2. The CDR3 sequence is 14 residues long. In germline, CDR1 is SEHNR, CDR2 FQNEAQ (reference sequence). Trimming cost V 1 base and J 7 bases; bases outside gene matches: 0. CDR3 loop: CASSLGLAGNEQFF. CDR3 coding DNA: TGTGCCAGCAGCTTAGGACTAGCGGGGAATGAGCAGTTCTTC.

The rearrangement links TRBV20-1 to TRBJ2-3; D is uncertain. Germline V gives CDR1 DFQATT, CDR2 SNEGSKA (reference sequence). This CDR3 spans 12 amino acids. Trimming removed 3 bases at V and 10 bases at J, with 14 bases between. CDR3 DNA sequence: TGCAGTGCTAGGCCGCCCGAGCTAGCGCAGTATTTT. Translating gives CSARPPELAQYF.

The chain combines TRBV6-5 with TRBJ1-1; a weak D match, TRBD1 (5 bases). Trimming stripped 2 bases from V and 6 bases from J, with 13 bases between. CDR3 size: 14 residues. Germline V gives CDR1 MNHEY, CDR2 SVGAGI. DNA for the CDR3: TGTGCCAGCAGTTACGGGGGGTCGGTGGCTGAAGCTTTCTTT. This gives the protein CASSYGGSVAEAFF.

The sample holds a few counts of this clonotype. The chain uses TRBV5-1 and TRBJ2-2, with 7 bases fitting TRBD1. Germline V gives CDR1 SGHRS, CDR2 YFSETQ. The J segment lost 5 bases and the V segment lost 2 bases, leaving 9 bases of the junction unmatched. The CDR3 is 16 residues long. The DNA for the CDR3 is TGCGCCAGCAGCTTCTTTTCCGCACAGGGGACCGGGGAGCTGTTTTTT. This encodes CASSFFSAQGTGELFF.

The rearrangement joins TRBV3-1 to TRBJ2-3; 8 bases fit TRBD2. CDR1 is LGHDT and CDR2 is YNNKEL in the germline V gene (reference sequence). CDR3 length: 17 amino acids. With 0 bases clipped from V and 4 bases from J, the junction kept 9 bases outside the gene matches. The CDR3 reads CASSQDSGRDSADTQYF. DNA for the CDR3: TGTGCCAGCAGCCAAGATTCCGGGAGGGATTCCGCAGATACGCAGTATTTT.

This clonotype was observed many times. The chain carries TRBV18 and TRBJ2-5, with D unresolved. This CDR3 is built from 12 residues. Trimming took 5 bases from V and 4 from J, leaving 8 bases between them. CDR1 KGHSH and CDR2 LQKENI come from the germline V gene. CDR3 nucleotide sequence: TGTGCCAGCTCAGGAATTGGAGAGACCCAGTACTTC. Translation: CASSGIGETQYF.

The table lists this clonotype with many counts. CDR3 amino acids: CASSYRQAYEQYF. The CDR3, as DNA: TGTGCCAGCAGTTACAGACAGGCCTACGAGCAGTACTTC. The gene calls are TRBV6-2 or TRBV6-3 and TRBJ2-7, with a tentative D call TRBD1 (6 bases). CDR3 length: 13 amino acids. V was shortened by 2 bases and J by 2 bases, with 7 bases between the two germline ends. Germline V gene data show CDR1 as MNHEY and CDR2 as SVGEGT.

The J gene is TRBJ1-2, the V gene TRBV11-2; D is ambiguous. This CDR3 has 15 amino acids. V dropped 0 bases and J dropped 1 base, with 9 bases sitting between them. CDR1 is SGHAT, CDR2 FQNNGV, per germline. The CDR3 DNA reads as TGTGCCAGCAGCTTAGAACGGCAGCGTAACTATGGCTACACCTTC. Encoded protein: CASSLERQRNYGYTF.

V gene TRBV5-1 combines with J gene TRBJ2-7; D ambiguous. The CDR3 totals 14 residues. Germline values: CDR1 SGHRS, CDR2 YFSETQ. V lost 0 bases to trimming and J lost 3 bases, with 10 bases between them. CDR3 DNA: TGCGCCAGCAGCTTGGAGCAGGATATCTACGAGCAGTACTTC. Protein product: CASSLEQDIYEQYF. The whole variable domain, remainder taken from reference TRBV5-1 and TRBJ2-7, is KAGVTQTPRYLIKTRGQQVTLSCSPISGHRSVSWYQQTPGQGLQFLFEYFSETQRNKGNFPGRFSGRQFSNSRSEMNVSTLELGDSALYLCASSLEQDIYEQYFGPGTRLTVT.

In this sample, this clonotype turned up a few times. This sequence joins TRBV24-1 and TRBJ2-1, with D perhaps assigned TRBD1 or TRBD2 (5 bases each). Germline loops: CDR1 KGHDR, CDR2 SFDVKD. The CDR3 length is 14 residues. The germline V and J ends were trimmed by 4 bases and 6 bases, with 12 bases remaining between them. The CDR3 loop reads CATSESGTVNEQFF. The CDR3 nucleotides read TGTGCCACCAGTGAATCCGGGACGGTCAATGAGCAGTTCTTC.

The V call is TRBV28, the J call TRBJ2-7; TRBD1 agrees at 7 bases. This CDR3 comprises 12 residues. Germline CDR1 reads MDHEN; CDR2 reads SYDVKM. V was pared by 10 bases and J by 4 bases, with 7 bases of the junction left unmatched. The CDR3 DNA follows: TGTGCCACCAGGACAGGCCGTTACGAGCAGTACTTC. This gives the protein CATRTGRYEQYF.

The CDR3: CSARLAGANSYNEQFF. The CDR3 region has the DNA TGCAGTGCTAGACTAGCGGGAGCCAACTCCTACAATGAGCAGTTCTTC. The chain has TRBV20-1 and TRBJ2-1; 10 bases line up with TRBD2. This CDR3 has 16 amino acids. V was clipped by 2 bases and J by 0 bases; unmatched bases: 4. Germline-derived CDR1 and CDR2 are DFQATT and SNEGSKA (reference sequence).

The chain recombines TRBV29-1 with TRBJ1-2; tentatively, D is TRBD1 (5 bases). The V and J ends lost 3 bases and 8 bases respectively, with 19 bases between them. The germline V gene encodes CDR1 SQVTM and CDR2 ANQGSEA. CDR3 size: 14 residues. The CDR3 nucleotides are TGCAGCGTTGAGGCAAGCGGATCCCCAGGGGGCTACACCTTC. This gives the protein CSVEASGSPGGYTF.